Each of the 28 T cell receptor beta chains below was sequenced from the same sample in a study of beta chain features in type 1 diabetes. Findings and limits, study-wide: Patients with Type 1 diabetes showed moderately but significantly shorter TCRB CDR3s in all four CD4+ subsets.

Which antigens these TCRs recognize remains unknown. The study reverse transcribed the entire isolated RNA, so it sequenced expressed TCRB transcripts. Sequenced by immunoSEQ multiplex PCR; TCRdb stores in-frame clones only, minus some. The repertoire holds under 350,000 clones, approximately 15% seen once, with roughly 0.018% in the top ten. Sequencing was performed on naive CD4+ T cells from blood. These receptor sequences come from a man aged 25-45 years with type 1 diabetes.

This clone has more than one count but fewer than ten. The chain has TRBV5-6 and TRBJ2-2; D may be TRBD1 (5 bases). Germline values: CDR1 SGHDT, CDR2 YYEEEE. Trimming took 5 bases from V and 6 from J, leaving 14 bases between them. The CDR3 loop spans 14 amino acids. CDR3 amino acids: CASSPRQHSGELFF. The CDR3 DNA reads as TGTGCCAGCAGTCCTAGACAGCACTCCGGGGAGCTGTTTTTT.

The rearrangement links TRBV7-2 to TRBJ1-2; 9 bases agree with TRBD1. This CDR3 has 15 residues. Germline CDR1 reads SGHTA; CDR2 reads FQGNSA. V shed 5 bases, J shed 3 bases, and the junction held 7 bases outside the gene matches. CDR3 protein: CASSDGQGPYYGYTF. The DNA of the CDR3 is TGTGCCAGCAGCGACGGACAGGGGCCTTACTATGGCTACACCTTC.

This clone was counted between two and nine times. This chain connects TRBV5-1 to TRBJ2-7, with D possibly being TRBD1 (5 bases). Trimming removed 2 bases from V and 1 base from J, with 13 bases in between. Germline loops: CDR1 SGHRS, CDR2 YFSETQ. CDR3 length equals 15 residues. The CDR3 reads CASSFTGVASYEQYF. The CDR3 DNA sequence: TGCGCCAGCAGCTTCACAGGAGTTGCTTCCTACGAGCAGTACTTC.

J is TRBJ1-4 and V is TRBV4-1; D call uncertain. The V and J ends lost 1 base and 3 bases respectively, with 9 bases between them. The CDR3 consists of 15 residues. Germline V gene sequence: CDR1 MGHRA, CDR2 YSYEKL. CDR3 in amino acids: CASSQVGLPNEKLFF. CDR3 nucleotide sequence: TGCGCCAGCAGCCAAGTCGGTCTACCTAATGAAAAACTGTTTTTT.

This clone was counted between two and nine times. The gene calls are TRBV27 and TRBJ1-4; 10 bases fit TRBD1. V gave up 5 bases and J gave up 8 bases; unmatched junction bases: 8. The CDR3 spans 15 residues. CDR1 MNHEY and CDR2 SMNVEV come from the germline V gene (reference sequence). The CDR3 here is CASSPRTGGNEKLFF. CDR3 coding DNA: TGTGCCAGCAGTCCGCGGACAGGGGGAAACGAAAAACTGTTTTTT. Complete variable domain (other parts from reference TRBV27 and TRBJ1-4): EAQVTQNPRYLITVTGKKLTVTCSQNMNHEYMSWYRQDPGLGLRQIYYSMNVEVTDKGDVPEGYKVSRKEKRNFPLILESPSPNQTSLYFCASSPRTGGNEKLFFGSGTQLSVL.

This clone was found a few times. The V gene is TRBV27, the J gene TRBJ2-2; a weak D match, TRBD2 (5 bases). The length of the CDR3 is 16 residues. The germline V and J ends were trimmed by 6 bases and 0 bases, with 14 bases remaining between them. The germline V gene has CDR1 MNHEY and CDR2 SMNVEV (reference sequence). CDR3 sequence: CASSPRRSPNTGELFF. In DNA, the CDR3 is TGTGCCAGCAGCCCCCGGAGGAGCCCGAACACCGGGGAGCTGTTTTTT.

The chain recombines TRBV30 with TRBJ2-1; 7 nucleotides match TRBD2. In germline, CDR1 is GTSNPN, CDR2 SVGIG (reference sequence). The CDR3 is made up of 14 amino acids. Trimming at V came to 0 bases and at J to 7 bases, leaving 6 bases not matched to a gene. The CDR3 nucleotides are TGTGCCTGGAGTGTTCAAGCGGGAAGGAATGAGCAGTTCTTC. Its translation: CAWSVQAGRNEQFF. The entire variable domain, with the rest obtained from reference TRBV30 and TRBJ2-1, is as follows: SQTIHQWPATLVQPVGSPLSLECTVEGTSNPNLYWYRQAAGRGLQLLFYSVGIGQISSEVPQNLSASRPQDRQFILSSKKLLLSDSGFYLCAWSVQAGRNEQFFGPGTRLTVL.

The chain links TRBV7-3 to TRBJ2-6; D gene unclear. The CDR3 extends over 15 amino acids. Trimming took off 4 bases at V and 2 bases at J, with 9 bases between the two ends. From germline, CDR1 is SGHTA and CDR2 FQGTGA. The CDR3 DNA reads TGTGCCAGCAGCTCATACGAGCCTGGGGCCAACGTCCTGACTTTC. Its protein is CASSSYEPGANVLTF.

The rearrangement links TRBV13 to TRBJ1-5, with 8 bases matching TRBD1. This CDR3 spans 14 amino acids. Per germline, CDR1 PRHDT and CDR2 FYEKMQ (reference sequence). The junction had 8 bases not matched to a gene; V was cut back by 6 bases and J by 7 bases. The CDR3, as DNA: TGTGCCAGCAGTAATGGACAGGGAAGCCAGCCCCAGCATTTT. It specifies CASSNGQGSQPQHF.

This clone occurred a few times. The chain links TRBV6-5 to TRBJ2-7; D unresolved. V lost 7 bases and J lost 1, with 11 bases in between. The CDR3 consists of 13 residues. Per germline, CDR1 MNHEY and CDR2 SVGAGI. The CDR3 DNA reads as TGTGCCAGCACCCAGACACCTTCCTACGAGCAGTACTTC. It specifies CASTQTPSYEQYF.

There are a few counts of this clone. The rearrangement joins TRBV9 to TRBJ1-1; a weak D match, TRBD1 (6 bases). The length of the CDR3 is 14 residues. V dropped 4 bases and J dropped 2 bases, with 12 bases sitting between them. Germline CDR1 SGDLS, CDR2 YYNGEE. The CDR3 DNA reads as TGTGCCAGCAGCACAACAGGGTTCAACACTGAAGCTTTCTTT. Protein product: CASSTTGFNTEAFF.

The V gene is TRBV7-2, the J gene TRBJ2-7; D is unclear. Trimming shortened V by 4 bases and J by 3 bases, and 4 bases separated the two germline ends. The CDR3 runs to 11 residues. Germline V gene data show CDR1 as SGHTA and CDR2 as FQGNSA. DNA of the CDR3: TGTGCCAGCAGCTCCCTCTACGAGCAGTACTTC. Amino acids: CASSSLYEQYF.

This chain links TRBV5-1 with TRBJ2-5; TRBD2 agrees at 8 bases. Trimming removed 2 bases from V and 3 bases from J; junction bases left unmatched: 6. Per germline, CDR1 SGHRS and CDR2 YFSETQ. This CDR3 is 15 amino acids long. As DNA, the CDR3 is TGCGCCAGCAGCTTAATGACTAGCGTTGAAGAGACCCAGTACTTC. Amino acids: CASSLMTSVEETQYF.

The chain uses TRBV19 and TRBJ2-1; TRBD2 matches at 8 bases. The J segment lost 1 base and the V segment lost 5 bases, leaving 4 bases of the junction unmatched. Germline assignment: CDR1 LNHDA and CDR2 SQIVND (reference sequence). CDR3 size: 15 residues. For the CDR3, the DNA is TGTGCCAGTAGTTGGGCGGGAGGATCCTACAATGAGCAGTTCTTC. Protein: CASSWAGGSYNEQFF. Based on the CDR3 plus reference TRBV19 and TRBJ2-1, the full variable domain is DGGITQSPKYLFRKEGQNVTLSCEQNLNHDAMYWYRQDPGQGLRLIYYSQIVNDFQKGDIAEGYSVSREKKESFPLTVTSAQKNPTAFYLCASSWAGGSYNEQFFGPGTRLTVL.

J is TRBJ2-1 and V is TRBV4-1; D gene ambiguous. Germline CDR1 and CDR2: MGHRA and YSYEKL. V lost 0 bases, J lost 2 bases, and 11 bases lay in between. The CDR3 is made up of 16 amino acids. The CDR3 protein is CASSQDPGPTYNEQFF. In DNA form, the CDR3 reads TGCGCCAGCAGCCAAGATCCAGGCCCCACCTACAATGAGCAGTTCTTC.

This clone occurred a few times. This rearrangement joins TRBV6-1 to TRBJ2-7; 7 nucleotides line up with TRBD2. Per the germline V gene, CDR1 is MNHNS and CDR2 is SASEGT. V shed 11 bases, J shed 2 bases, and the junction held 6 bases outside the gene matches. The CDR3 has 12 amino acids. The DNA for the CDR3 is TGTGCCGCAGGGCGGGAGACCTACGAGCAGTACTTC. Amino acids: CAAGRETYEQYF.

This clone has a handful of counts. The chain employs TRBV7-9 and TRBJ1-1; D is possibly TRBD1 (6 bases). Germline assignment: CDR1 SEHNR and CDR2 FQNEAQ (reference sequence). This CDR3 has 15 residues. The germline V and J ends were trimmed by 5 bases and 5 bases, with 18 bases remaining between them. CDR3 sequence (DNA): TGTGCCAGCAGCCTCCGGGCAGGAAGGGGGACTGAAGCTTTCTTT. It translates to CASSLRAGRGTEAFF. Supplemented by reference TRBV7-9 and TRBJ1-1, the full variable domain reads DTGVSQNPRHKITKRGQNVTFRCDPISEHNRLYWYRQTLGQGPEFLTYFQNEAQLEKSRLLSDRFSAERPKGSFSTLEIQRTEQGDSAMYLCASSLRAGRGTEAFFGQGTRLTVV.

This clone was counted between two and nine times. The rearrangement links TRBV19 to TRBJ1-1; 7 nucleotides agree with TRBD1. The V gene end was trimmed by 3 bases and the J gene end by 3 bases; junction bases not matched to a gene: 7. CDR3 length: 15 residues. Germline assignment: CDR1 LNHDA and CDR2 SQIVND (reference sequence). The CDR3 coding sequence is TGTGCCAGTAGTATCCTATCTACAGGGGACACTGAAGCTTTCTTT. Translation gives CASSILSTGDTEAFF.

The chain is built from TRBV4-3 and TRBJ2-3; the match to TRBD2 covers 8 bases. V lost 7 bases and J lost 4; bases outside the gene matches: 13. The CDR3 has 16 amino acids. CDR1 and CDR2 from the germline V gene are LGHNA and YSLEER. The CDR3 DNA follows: TGCGCCAGCACCCCCGCGAGAGCGGGAGCCCCAGATACGCAGTATTTT. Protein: CASTPARAGAPDTQYF.

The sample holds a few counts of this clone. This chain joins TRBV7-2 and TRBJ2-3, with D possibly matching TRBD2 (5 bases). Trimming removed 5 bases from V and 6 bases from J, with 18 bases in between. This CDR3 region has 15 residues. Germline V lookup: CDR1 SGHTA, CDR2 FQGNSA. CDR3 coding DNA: TGTGCCAGCAGCCTTCTAGCCCGGAGGCCGGATACGCAGTATTTT. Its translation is CASSLLARRPDTQYF.

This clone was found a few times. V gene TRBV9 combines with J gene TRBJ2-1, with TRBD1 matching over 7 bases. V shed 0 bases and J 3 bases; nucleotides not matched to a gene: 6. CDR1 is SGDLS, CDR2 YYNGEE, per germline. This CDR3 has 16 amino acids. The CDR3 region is CASSVVGRGNYNEQFF. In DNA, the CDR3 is TGTGCCAGCAGCGTAGTCGGCAGGGGGAACTACAATGAGCAGTTCTTC. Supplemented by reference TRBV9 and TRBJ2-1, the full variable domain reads DSGVTQTPKHLITATGQRVTLRCSPRSGDLSVYWYQQSLDQGLQFLIQYYNGEERAKGNILERFSAQQFPDLHSELNLSSLELGDSALYFCASSVVGRGNYNEQFFGPGTRLTVL.

The CDR3 DNA follows: TGTGCCAGCAGCTTTGGTCGGACTCCATCCTACGAGCAGTACTTC. This translates into CASSFGRTPSYEQYF. The rearrangement uses TRBV11-1 and TRBJ2-7, with D maybe TRBD2 (5 bases). Germline CDR1 SGHAT, CDR2 FQDESV (reference sequence). The CDR3 runs to 15 residues. The V end was cut by 3 bases, the J end by 1 base, with 13 bases between.

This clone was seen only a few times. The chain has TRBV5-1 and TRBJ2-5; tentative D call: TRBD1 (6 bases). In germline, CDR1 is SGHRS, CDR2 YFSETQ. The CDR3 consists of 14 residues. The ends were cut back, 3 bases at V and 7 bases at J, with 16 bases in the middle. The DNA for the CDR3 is TGCGCCAGCAGCTACGCGTCGACAGGACGGACCCAGTACTTC. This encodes CASSYASTGRTQYF.

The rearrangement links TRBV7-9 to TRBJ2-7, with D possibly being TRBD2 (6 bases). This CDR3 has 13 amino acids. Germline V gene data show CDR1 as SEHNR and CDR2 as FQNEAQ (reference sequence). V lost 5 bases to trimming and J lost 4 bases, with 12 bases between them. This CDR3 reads CASSLPRGYEQYF. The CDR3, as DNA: TGTGCCAGCAGCCTCCCCCGGGGGTACGAGCAGTACTTC.

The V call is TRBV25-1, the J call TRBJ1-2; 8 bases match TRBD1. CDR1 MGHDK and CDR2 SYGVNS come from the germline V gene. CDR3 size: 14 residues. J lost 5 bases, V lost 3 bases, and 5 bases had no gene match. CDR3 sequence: CASSEDRVGYGYTF. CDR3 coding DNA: TGTGCCAGCAGTGAGGACAGGGTGGGTTATGGCTACACCTTC.

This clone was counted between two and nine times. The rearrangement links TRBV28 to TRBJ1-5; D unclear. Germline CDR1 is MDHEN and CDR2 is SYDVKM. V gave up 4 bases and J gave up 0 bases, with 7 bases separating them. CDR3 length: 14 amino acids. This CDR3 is CASSSGDSNQPQHF. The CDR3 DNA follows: TGTGCCAGCAGTTCCGGGGATAGCAATCAGCCCCAGCATTTT.

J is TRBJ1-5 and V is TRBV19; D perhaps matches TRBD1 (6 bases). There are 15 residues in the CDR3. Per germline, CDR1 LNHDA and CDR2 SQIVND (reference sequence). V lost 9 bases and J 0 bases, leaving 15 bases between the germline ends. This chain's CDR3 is CASQGQTNSNQPQHF. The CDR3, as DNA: TGTGCCAGCCAAGGACAGACTAATAGCAATCAGCCCCAGCATTTT.

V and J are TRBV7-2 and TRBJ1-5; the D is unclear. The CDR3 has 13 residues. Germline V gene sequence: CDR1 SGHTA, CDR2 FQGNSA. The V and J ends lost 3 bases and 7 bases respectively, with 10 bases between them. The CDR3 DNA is TGTGCCAGCAGCTTGACTTCGGTGCAGCCCCAGCATTTT. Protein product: CASSLTSVQPQHF.